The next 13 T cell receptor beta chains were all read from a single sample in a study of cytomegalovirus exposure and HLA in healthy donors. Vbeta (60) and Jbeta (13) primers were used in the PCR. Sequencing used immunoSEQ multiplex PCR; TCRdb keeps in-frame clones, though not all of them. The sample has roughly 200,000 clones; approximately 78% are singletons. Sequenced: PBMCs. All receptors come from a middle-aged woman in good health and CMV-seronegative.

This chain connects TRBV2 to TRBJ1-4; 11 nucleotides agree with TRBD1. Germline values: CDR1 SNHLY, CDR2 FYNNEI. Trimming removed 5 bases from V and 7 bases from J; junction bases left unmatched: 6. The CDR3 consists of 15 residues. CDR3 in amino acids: CASSRGQGVAEKLFF. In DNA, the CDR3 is TGTGCCAGCAGTAGGGGACAGGGGGTGGCTGAAAAACTGTTTTTT. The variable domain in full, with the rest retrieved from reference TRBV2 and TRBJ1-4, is EPEVTQTPSHQVTQMGQEVILRCVPISNHLYFYWYRQILGQKVEFLVSFYNNEISEKSEIFDDQFSVERPDGSNFTLKIRSTKLEDSAMYFCASSRGQGVAEKLFFGSGTQLSVL.

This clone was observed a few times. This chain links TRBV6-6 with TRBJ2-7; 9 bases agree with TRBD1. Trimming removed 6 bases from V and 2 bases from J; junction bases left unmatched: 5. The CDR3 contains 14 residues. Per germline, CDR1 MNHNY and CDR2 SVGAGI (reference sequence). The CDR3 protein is CASRPGTGTYEQYF. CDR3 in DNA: TGTGCCAGCAGACCCGGGACAGGGACCTACGAGCAGTACTTC.

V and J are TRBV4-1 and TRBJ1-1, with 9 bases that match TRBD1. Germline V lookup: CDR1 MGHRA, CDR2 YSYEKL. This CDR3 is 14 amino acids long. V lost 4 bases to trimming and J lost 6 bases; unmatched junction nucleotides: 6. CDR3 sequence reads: CASSLDRGGPEAFF. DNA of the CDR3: TGCGCCAGCAGCCTGGACAGGGGCGGGCCTGAAGCTTTCTTT.

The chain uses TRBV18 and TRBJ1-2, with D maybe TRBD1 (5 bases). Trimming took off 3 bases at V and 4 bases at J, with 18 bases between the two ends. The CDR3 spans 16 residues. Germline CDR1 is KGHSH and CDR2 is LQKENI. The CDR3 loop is CASSPSTLGQSYGYTF. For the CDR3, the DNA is TGTGCCAGCTCACCGAGTACCTTGGGGCAGAGCTATGGCTACACCTTC.

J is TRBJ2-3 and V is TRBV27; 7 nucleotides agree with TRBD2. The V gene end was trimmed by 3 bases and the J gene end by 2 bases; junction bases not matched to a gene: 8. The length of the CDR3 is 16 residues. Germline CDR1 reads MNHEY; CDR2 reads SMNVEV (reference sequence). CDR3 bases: TGTGCCAGCAGTTTGGTTTATAGCGGGCCCACAGATACGCAGTATTTT. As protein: CASSLVYSGPTDTQYF.

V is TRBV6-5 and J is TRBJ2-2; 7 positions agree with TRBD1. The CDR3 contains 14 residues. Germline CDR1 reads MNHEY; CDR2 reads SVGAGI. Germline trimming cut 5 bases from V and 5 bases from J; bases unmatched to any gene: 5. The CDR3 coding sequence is TGTGCCAGCAGTGGACAGGATGGGACCGGGGAGCTGTTTTTT. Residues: CASSGQDGTGELFF.

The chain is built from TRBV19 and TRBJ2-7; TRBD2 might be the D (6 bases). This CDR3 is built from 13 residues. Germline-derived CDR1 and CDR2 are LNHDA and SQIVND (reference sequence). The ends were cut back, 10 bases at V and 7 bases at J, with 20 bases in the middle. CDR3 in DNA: TGTGCCACCTCCCCCTCGGCGGGGCGGGAGCAGTACTTC. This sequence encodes CATSPSAGREQYF.

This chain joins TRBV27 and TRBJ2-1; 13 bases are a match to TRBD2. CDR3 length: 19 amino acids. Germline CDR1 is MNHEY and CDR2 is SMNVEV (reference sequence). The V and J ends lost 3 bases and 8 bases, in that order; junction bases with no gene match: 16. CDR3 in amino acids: CASSFIRSTSGRRGHEQFF. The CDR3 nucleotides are TGTGCCAGCAGTTTTATAAGGTCGACTAGCGGGAGGAGAGGGCATGAGCAGTTCTTC.

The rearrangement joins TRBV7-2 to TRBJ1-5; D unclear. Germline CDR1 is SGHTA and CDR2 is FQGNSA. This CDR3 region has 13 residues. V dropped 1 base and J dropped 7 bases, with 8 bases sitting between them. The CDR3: CASSLGSQQPQHF. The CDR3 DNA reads TGTGCCAGCAGCTTAGGGTCACAGCAGCCCCAGCATTTT. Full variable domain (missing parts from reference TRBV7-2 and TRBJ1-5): GAGVSQSPSNKVTEKGKDVELRCDPISGHTALYWYRQSLGQGLEFLIYFQGNSAPDKSGLPSDRFSAERTGGSVSTLTIQRTQQEDSAVYLCASSLGSQQPQHFGDGTRLSIL.

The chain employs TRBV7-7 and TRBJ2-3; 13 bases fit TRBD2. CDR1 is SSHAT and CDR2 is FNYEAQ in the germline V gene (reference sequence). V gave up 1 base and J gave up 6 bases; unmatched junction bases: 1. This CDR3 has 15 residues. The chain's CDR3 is CASSLGGLAGDTQYF. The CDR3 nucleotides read TGTGCCAGCAGCTTAGGGGGACTAGCGGGGGATACGCAGTATTTT.

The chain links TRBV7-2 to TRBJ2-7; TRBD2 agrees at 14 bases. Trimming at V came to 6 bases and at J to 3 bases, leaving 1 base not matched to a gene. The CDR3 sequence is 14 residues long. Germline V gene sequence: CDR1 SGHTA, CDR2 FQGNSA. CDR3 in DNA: TGTGCCAGCAGGGGACTAGCGGGGGTCTACGAGCAGTACTTC. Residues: CASRGLAGVYEQYF.

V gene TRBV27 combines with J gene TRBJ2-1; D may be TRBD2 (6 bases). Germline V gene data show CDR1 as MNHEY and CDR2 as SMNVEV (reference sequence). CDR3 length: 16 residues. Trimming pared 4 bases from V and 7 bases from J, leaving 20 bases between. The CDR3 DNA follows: TGTGCCAGCAGTTCCCTACCCTGGGGGGAGACAAATGAGCAGTTCTTC. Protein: CASSSLPWGETNEQFF.

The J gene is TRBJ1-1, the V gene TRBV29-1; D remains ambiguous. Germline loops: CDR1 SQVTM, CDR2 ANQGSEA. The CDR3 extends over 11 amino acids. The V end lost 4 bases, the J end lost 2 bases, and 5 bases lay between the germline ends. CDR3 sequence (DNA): TGCAGCGTTGTTTATAACACTGAAGCTTTCTTT. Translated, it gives CSVVYNTEAFF. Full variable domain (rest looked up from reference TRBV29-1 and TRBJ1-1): SAVISQKPSRDICQRGTSLTIQCQVDSQVTMMFWYRQQPGQSLTLIATANQGSEATYESGFVIDKFPISRPNLTFSTLTVSNMSPEDSSIYLCSVVYNTEAFFGQGTRLTVV.